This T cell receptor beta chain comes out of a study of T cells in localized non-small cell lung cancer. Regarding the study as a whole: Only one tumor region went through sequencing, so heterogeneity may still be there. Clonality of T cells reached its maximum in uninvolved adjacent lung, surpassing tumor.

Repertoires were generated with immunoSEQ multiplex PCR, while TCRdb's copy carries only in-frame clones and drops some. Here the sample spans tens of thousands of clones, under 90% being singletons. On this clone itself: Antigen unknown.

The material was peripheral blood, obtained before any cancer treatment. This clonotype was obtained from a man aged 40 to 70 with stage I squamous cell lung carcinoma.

The DNA of the CDR3 is TGTGCCAGCAGCCCGTCGGGGCTCTACGAGCAGTACTTC. This translates into CASSPSGLYEQYF. This rearrangement joins TRBV6-1 to TRBJ2-7; TRBD1 or TRBD2 may be the D gene (5 bases each). This CDR3 is 13 amino acids long. V lost 6 bases and J lost 3, with 12 bases in between. Germline V lookup: CDR1 MNHNS, CDR2 SASEGT.